The 2 T cell receptor beta chains listed next were all sequenced from one sample in a study of blood T cell repertoires in COVID-19. Profiling relied on immunoSEQ multiplex PCR, and the TCRdb table lists in-frame clones only, not all of them. The profile shows 120,000 or so clones, 88% of them singletons. The sequencing sample was made of peripheral blood. These receptors were obtained from a man in his fifties or sixties with acute or convalescent COVID-19.

To note about this clone: Germline and junction disagree at one end, which may indicate a read error. The CDR3 loop reads CSVEGQGAGYGYTF. The CDR3 DNA is TGCAGCGTCGAAGGACAGGGGGCAGGCTATGGCTACACCTTC. The chain couples TRBV29-1 to TRBJ1-2, with 11 bases lining up with TRBD1. CDR1 is SQVTM, CDR2 ANQGSEA, per germline. This CDR3 comprises 14 residues.

The V call is TRBV9, the J call TRBJ2-7; a possible D gene is TRBD2 (6 bases). This CDR3 comprises 15 residues. The V end was cut by 0 bases, the J end by 2 bases, with 12 bases between. CDR1 is SGDLS, CDR2 YYNGEE, per germline. The CDR3: CASSVAGTYTYEQYF. The DNA for the CDR3 is TGTGCCAGCAGCGTAGCCGGGACTTACACCTACGAGCAGTACTTC.